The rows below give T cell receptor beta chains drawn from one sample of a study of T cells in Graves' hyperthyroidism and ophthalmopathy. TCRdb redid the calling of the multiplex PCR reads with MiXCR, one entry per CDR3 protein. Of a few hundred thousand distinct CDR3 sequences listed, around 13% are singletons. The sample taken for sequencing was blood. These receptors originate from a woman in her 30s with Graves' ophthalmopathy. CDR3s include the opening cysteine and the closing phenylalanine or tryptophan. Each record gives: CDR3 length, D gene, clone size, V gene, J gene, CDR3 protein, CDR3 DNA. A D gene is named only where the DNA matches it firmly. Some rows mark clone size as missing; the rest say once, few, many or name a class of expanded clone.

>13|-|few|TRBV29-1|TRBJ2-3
CSKTTGVTDTQYF
TGCAGCAAAACCACGGGAGTTACAGATACGCAGTATTTT
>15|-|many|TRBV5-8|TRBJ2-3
CASSPRTRSTDTQYF
TGTGCCAGCAGCCCTCGGACCCGGAGCACAGATACGCAGTATTTT
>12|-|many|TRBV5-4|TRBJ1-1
CASSHRNTEAFF
TGTGCCAGCAGCCACAGGAACACTGAAGCTTTCTTT
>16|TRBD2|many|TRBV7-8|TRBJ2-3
CASTLSTSGGTDTQYF
TGTGCCAGCACACTCTCCACTAGCGGGGGTACAGATACGCAGTATTTT
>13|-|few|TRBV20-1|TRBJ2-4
CSASEGGWNIQYF
TGCAGTGCTTCCGAGGGTGGGTGGAACATTCAGTACTTC
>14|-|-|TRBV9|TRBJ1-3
CASSVAPSGNTIYF
TGTGCCAGCAGCGTAGCGCCCTCTGGAAACACCATATATTTT
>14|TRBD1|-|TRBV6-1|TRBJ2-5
CASSDRQGRETQYF
TGTGCCAGCAGTGACCGACAGGGTAGGGAGACCCAGTACTTC
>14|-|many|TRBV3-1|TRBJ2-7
CASSQGDNAYEQYF
TGTGCCAGCAGCCAAGGGGACAACGCCTACGAGCAGTACTTC
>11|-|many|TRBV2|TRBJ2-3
CASTFGNTQYF
TGTGCCAGCACGTTTGGAAATACGCAGTATTTT
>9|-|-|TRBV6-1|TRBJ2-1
CASSGEQFF
TGTGCCAGCTCCGGGGAGCAGTTCTTC
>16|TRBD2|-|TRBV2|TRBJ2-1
CASSVPAAGGGNEQFF
TGTGCCAGCAGTGTCCCTGCGGCGGGGGGGGGGAATGAGCAGTTCTTC
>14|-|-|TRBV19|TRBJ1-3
CASRTRESGNTIYF
TGTGCCAGTAGAACCCGGGAATCTGGAAACACCATATATTTT
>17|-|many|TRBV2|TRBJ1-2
CASSEILDQVLIYGYTF
TGTGCCAGCAGTGAAATCCTAGACCAAGTTTTAATCTATGGCTACACCTTC
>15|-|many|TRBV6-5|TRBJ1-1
CASSYRDGMNTEAFF
TGTGCCAGCAGTTACAGGGACGGAATGAACACTGAAGCTTTCTTT
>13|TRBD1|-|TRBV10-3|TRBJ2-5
CAIRGTGKETQYF
TGTGCCATCAGAGGGACAGGCAAAGAGACCCAGTACTTC
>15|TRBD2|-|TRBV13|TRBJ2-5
CASSLRLAGLETQYF
TGTGCCAGCAGTTTGAGACTAGCGGGGTTGGAGACCCAGTACTTC
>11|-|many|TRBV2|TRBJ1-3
CASTSGNTIYF
TGTGCCAGCACTTCTGGAAACACCATATATTTT
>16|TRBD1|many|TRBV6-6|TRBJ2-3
CASSYSLTGATDTQYF
TGTGCCAGCAGTTACTCGCTGACAGGGGCCACAGATACGCAGTATTTT
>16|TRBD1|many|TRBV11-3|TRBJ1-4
CASSSGYRDSNEKLFF
TGTGCCAGCAGCTCCGGATACCGGGACAGTAATGAAAAACTGTTTTTT
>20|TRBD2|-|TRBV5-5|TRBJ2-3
CASNQGDSGGVFHIADTQYF
TGTGCCAGCAATCAGGGGGATAGCGGGGGCGTCTTCCATATCGCAGATACGCAGTATTTT
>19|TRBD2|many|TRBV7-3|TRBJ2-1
CASSLWEFSSGGHYNEQFF
TGTGCCAGCAGCTTATGGGAGTTTTCTTCGGGGGGGCACTACAATGAGCAGTTCTTC